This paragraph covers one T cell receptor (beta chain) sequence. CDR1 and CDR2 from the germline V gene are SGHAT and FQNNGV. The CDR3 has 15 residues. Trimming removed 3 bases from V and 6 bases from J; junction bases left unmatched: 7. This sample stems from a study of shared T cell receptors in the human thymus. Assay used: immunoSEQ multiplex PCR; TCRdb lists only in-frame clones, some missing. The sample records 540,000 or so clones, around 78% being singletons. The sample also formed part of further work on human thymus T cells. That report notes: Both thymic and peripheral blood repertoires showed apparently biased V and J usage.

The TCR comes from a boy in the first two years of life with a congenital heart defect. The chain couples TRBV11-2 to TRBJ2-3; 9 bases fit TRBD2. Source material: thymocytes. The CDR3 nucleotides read TGTGCCAGCAGCTTGGGCGGGAGGGCTCAGGATACGCAGTATTTT. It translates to CASSLGGRAQDTQYF.